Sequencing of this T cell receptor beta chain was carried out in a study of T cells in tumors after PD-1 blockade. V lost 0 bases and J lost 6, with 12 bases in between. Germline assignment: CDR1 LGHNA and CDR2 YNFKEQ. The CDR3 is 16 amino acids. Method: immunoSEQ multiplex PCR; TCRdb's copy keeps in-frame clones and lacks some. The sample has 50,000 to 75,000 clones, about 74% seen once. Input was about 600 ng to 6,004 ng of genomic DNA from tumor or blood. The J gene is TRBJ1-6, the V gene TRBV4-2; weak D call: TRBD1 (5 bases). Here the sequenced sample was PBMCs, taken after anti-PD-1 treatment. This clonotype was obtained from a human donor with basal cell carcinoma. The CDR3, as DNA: TGTGCCAGCAGCCAAGATTGGGCAGGGTCTAATTCACCCCTCCACTTT. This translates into CASSQDWAGSNSPLHF.